This T cell receptor (beta chain) stems from a study of blood T cell repertoires in COVID-19. Study details: The samples span acute and convalescent COVID-19 from the United States, Italy and Spain. PBMCs, B-cell-depleted T cells, or T cells were the source of the cDNA or gDNA that made up the material.

CDR3 length equals 14 residues. With 3 bases clipped from V and 1 base from J, the junction kept 5 bases outside the gene matches. Germline CDR1 reads GTSNPN; CDR2 reads SVGIG (reference sequence). In the authors' workflow: For nucleated cells, counts were estimated from reference gene primer amplification. TCRdb's copy holds only in-frame clones and misses some; the assay was immunoSEQ multiplex PCR. From that table come the V and J calls and clone size; the DNA was used to work out D and trimming. The sample lists about 59,000 clones, roughly nine tenths occurring once. The receptor's source is an elderly man in a cohort sampled during active COVID-19. The sequenced sample was peripheral blood. The chain links TRBV30 to TRBJ1-1; the match to TRBD1 covers 7 bases. CDR3 bases: TGTGCCTGGAGGGACGACAGGGAGAACACTGAAGCTTTCTTT. As protein: CAWRDDRENTEAFF. Filled out from reference TRBV30 and TRBJ1-1, the complete variable domain reads SQTIHQWPATLVQPVGSPLSLECTVEGTSNPNLYWYRQAAGRGLQLLFYSVGIGQISSEVPQNLSASRPQDRQFILSSKKLLLSDSGFYLCAWRDDRENTEAFFGQGTRLTVV.